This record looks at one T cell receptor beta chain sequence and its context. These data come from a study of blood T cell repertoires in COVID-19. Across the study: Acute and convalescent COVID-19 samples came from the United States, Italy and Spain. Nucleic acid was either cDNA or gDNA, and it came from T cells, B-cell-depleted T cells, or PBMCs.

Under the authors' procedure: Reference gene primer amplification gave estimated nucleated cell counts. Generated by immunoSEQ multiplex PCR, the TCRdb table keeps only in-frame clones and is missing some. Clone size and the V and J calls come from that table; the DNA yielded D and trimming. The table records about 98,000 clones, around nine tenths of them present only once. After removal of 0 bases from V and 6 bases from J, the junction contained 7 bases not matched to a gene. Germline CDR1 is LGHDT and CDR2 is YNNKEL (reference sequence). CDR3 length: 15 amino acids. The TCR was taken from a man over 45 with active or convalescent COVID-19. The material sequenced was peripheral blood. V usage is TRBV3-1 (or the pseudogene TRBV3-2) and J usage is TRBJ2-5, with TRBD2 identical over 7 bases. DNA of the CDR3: TGTGCCAGCAGCCAAGACTTAGGGGAGGGAAAGACCCAGTACTTC. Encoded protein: CASSQDLGEGKTQYF.